The following is a TCR beta chain sequence with its context. Its antigen is unknown. This CDR3 is built from 19 residues. V lost 4 bases to trimming and J lost 4 bases; unmatched junction nucleotides: 18. CDR1 is MGHRA and CDR2 is YSYEKL in the germline V gene. This specimen belongs to a study of cytomegalovirus exposure and HLA in healthy donors. Study-wide results and caveats: As a later analysis revealed, most CMV-associated TCR beta chains appeared HLA-restricted. Reports credit the classifier with highly specific, highly sensitive diagnosis of cytomegalovirus status.

PCR employed 60 Vbeta and 13 Jbeta primers. Profiled with immunoSEQ multiplex PCR; TCRdb holds only in-frame clones, not every one. The table includes around 150,000 clones, roughly 84% detected once. Healthy bone marrow donors supplied every sample. The donors, nominally healthy at sampling, likely had unrecorded immune exposures. The sequence came from a man aged 45-65 years in good health and CMV-seropositive. The chain joins TRBV4-1 to TRBJ2-1, with 8 nucleotides matching TRBD2. The source material was PBMCs. This CDR3 is CASSPRWLAGPTSYNEQFF. The CDR3 DNA is TGCGCCAGCAGCCCCAGGTGGCTAGCGGGCCCCACTTCTTACAATGAGCAGTTCTTC.